These 25 T cell receptor beta chains were sequenced from one sample in a study of OX40 agonist ivuxolimab in advanced cancers. Produced via immunoSEQ multiplex PCR; TCRdb's table is partial and in-frame only. The sample includes approximately 70,000 clones, 80% to 90% seen only once; the top ten take approximately 2.3%. Sequenced material: CD4+ or CD8+ T cells sorted from blood, taken in a trial of the OX40 agonist ivuxolimab. The receptors stem from an adult with an advanced solid tumor such as melanoma, head and neck, liver or kidney cancer.

The chain links TRBV4-2 to TRBJ1-1, with D possibly TRBD1 on 5 matching bases. The CDR3 covers 15 residues. Trimming pared 4 bases from V and 5 bases from J, leaving 17 bases between. CDR1 LGHNA and CDR2 YNFKEQ come from the germline V gene. CDR3 nucleotide sequence: TGTGCCAGCAGCCCCCACGAGAGGGAGGGGACTGAAGCTTTCTTT. Its translation is CASSPHEREGTEAFF.

This chain joins TRBV6-1 and TRBJ1-6, with 9 bases aligning to TRBD1. The CDR3 runs to 15 residues. From germline, CDR1 is MNHNS and CDR2 SASEGT. V gave up 4 bases and J gave up 10 bases; unmatched junction bases: 8. CDR3 protein: CASSVAGQGNSPLHF. CDR3 nucleotide sequence: TGTGCCAGCAGTGTCGCGGGACAGGGAAACTCACCCCTCCACTTT.

Comment on this clone: The missing conserved phenylalanine or tryptophan at the end of this CDR3 makes a read error likely. It is unclear where the CDR3 begins or ends on the DNA, so no DNA is shown, and the CDR3 is as TCRdb lists it. The chain couples TRBV27 to TRBJ1-4. The CDR3 has 11 amino acids, counting both end residues. The germline V gene has CDR1 MNHEY and CDR2 SMNVEV (reference sequence). CDR3 sequence: CASTSPKRTSL.

This chain connects TRBV21-1 to TRBJ1-1. TRBV21-1 is assigned pseudogene status. This CDR3 has 10 amino acids. CDR3 nucleotides: TGTGCCAGCAGCAAATCTGGAGCTTTCTTT. It encodes CASSKSGAFF.

This clone was recorded many times. The V call is TRBV7-6, the J call TRBJ2-7; 15 nucleotides match TRBD2. Germline assignment: CDR1 SGHVS and CDR2 FNYEAQ. This CDR3 is 15 amino acids long. The V and J ends lost 1 base and 9 bases, in that order; junction bases with no gene match: 4. The CDR3: CASSLGGLAGGVQYF. The CDR3 nucleotides are TGTGCCAGCAGCTTAGGGGGACTAGCGGGAGGCGTGCAGTACTTC. Together with reference TRBV7-6 and TRBJ2-7, the CDR3 gives the full variable domain: GAGVSQSPRYKVTKRGQDVALRCDPISGHVSLYWYRQALGQGPEFLTYFNYEAQQDKSGLPNDRFSAERPEGSISTLTIQRTEQRDSAMYRCASSLGGLAGGVQYFGPGTRLTVT.

This chain joins TRBV18 and TRBJ1-3, with 8 positions matching TRBD1. This CDR3 contains 15 residues. V lost 3 bases to trimming and J lost 4 bases; unmatched junction nucleotides: 5. Germline lookup yields CDR1 KGHSH and CDR2 LQKENI. The CDR3 sequence: CASSPQGADGNTIYF. CDR3 DNA sequence: TGTGCCAGCTCACCGCAGGGGGCGGACGGAAACACCATATATTTT.

This clone was observed a single time. The rearrangement uses TRBV7-9 and TRBJ1-1; D remains ambiguous. This CDR3 has 16 amino acids. V was pared by 5 bases and J by 0 bases, with 16 bases between. CDR1 is SEHNR and CDR2 is FQNEAQ in the germline V gene (reference sequence). This CDR3 reads CASSRQLGGMNTEAFF. The CDR3 region has the DNA TGTGCCAGCAGCCGGCAATTAGGAGGTATGAACACTGAAGCTTTCTTT.

The count of this clone is one. The chain recombines TRBV11-1 with TRBJ2-1, with 10 bases fitting TRBD1. The CDR3 has 16 amino acids. Germline CDR1 reads SGHAT; CDR2 reads FQDESV (reference sequence). Germline trimming cut 5 bases from V and 5 bases from J; bases unmatched to any gene: 9. The CDR3 loop reads CASSPRQGALDNEQFF. The CDR3 nucleotides read TGTGCCAGCAGCCCTAGACAGGGGGCGCTGGACAATGAGCAGTTCTTC.

The gene calls are TRBV5-4 and TRBJ2-5; 10 bases align to TRBD2. This CDR3 is built from 17 residues. Trimming took 0 bases from V and 5 from J; bases not matched to a gene: 10. CDR1 is SGHNT, CDR2 YYREEE, per germline (reference sequence). CDR3 sequence (DNA): TGTGCCAGCAGCTTGGCCGGGGCTAGCGGGAGTTTTGAGACCCAGTACTTC. Translation: CASSLAGASGSFETQYF.

The rearrangement joins TRBV7-2 to TRBJ2-1; the match to TRBD2 covers 11 bases. The V gene end was trimmed by 4 bases and the J gene end by 4 bases; junction bases not matched to a gene: 6. The CDR3 covers 16 residues. Germline CDR1 SGHTA, CDR2 FQGNSA. CDR3 protein: CASSSKLAGAYNEQFF. The CDR3 DNA is TGTGCCAGCAGCTCGAAACTAGCGGGAGCGTACAATGAGCAGTTCTTC.

The V gene is TRBV6-5, the J gene TRBJ1-5; D gene ambiguous. The CDR3 sequence is 14 residues long. The V gene lost 6 bases and the J gene lost 2 bases, with 11 bases spanning the gap. Per the germline V gene, CDR1 is MNHEY and CDR2 is SVGAGI. The CDR3 bases are TGTGCCAGCAGGGGAGGGTCCCGCAATCAGCCCCAGCATTTT. Protein sequence: CASRGGSRNQPQHF.

V and J are TRBV6-5 and TRBJ1-1; no firm D call. V was pared by 2 bases and J by 11 bases, with 18 bases between. The CDR3 is 14 residues long. The V gene's germline CDR1 is MNHEY and CDR2 SVGAGI. The CDR3 coding sequence is TGTGCCAGCAGTTACGAACATTCGTTTGGAACGGCTTTCTTT. Translation: CASSYEHSFGTAFF.

CDR3 amino acids: CASSVGLMNTEAFF. The DNA for the CDR3 is TGTGCCAGCAGCGTAGGACTGATGAACACTGAAGCTTTCTTT. The chain uses TRBV9 and TRBJ1-1; no clear D gene. The germline V gene has CDR1 SGDLS and CDR2 YYNGEE. This CDR3 is 14 amino acids long. V lost 0 bases to trimming and J lost 0 bases, with 6 bases between them.

The chain uses TRBV2 and TRBJ1-4, with TRBD1 matching over 7 bases. The germline V gene encodes CDR1 SNHLY and CDR2 FYNNEI. The trim removed 10 bases at V and 0 bases at J, leaving 5 bases unmatched. The CDR3 sequence is 14 residues long. CDR3 DNA sequence: TGTGCCACCCAGGGGGAGGCAACTAATGAAAAACTGTTTTTT. This sequence encodes CATQGEATNEKLFF.

The chain uses TRBV29-1 and TRBJ1-1, with 7 positions matching TRBD1. This CDR3 has 13 residues. V was pared by 6 bases and J by 1 base, with 5 bases of the junction left unmatched. Germline values: CDR1 SQVTM, CDR2 ANQGSEA. CDR3 sequence (DNA): TGCAGCGTCTACAGGGGTTGGAACACTGAAGCTTTCTTT. This gives the protein CSVYRGWNTEAFF. Looking up the rest from reference TRBV29-1 and TRBJ1-1 gives the full variable domain: SAVISQKPSRDICQRGTSLTIQCQVDSQVTMMFWYRQQPGQSLTLIATANQGSEATYESGFVIDKFPISRPNLTFSTLTVSNMSPEDSSIYLCSVYRGWNTEAFFGQGTRLTVV.

This sequence joins TRBV6-1 and TRBJ2-5; maybe TRBD1 (5 bases). Trimming took 7 bases from V and 5 from J, leaving 17 bases between them. Germline-derived CDR1 and CDR2 are MNHNS and SASEGT. This CDR3 region has 14 residues. CDR3 in amino acids: CASTGFSVLETQYF. The CDR3, as DNA: TGTGCCAGCACAGGGTTTTCAGTCTTGGAGACCCAGTACTTC.

This chain links TRBV5-4 with TRBJ1-1; no clear D gene. V was clipped by 2 bases and J by 4 bases, with 15 bases between them. The CDR3 contains 15 residues. Germline V CDR1 and CDR2: SGHNT, YYREEE (reference sequence). The CDR3 loop reads CASSFGGGWSTEAFF. The CDR3 DNA reads TGTGCCAGCAGCTTCGGCGGCGGGTGGAGCACTGAAGCTTTCTTT. Combining the CDR3 with reference TRBV5-4 and TRBJ1-1 gives the whole variable domain ETGVTQSPTHLIKTRGQQVTLRCSSQSGHNTVSWYQQALGQGPQFIFQYYREEENGRGNFPPRFSGLQFPNYSSELNVNALELDDSALYLCASSFGGGWSTEAFFGQGTRLTVV.

V usage is TRBV11-2 and J usage is TRBJ1-4; 7 nucleotides match TRBD1. The CDR3 extends over 16 amino acids. Trimming cost V 4 bases and J 5 bases; bases outside gene matches: 10. Germline CDR1 and CDR2: SGHAT and FQNNGV. The CDR3 DNA reads as TGTGCCAGCAGCTCGCTTTCCGGGACAGAAAATGAAAAACTGTTTTTT. Residues: CASSSLSGTENEKLFF.

Regarding this clone: One end of the junction fails to match germline, which may point to a read error. The J gene is TRBJ2-5, the V gene TRBV7-7; 15 nucleotides line up with TRBD2. The CDR3 spans 17 residues. From germline, CDR1 is SSHAT and CDR2 FNYEAQ (reference sequence). CDR3 bases: TGTGCTAGCAGCCGGACTAGCGGGAGGGTTCTATGGGAGACCCAGTACTTC. Amino acid sequence: CASSRTSGRVLWETQYF.

This clone was counted a single time. This chain links TRBV5-1 with TRBJ2-1; 9 nucleotides match TRBD1. This CDR3 region has 16 residues. J was trimmed by 3 bases and V by 3 bases; bases with no gene match: 7. Germline V lookup: CDR1 SGHRS, CDR2 YFSETQ. In nucleotides, the CDR3 is TGCGCCAGCAGCTCTGGGCCGGGACAGGGCTACAATGAGCAGTTCTTC. Protein sequence: CASSSGPGQGYNEQFF. Complete variable domain (other parts from reference TRBV5-1 and TRBJ2-1): KAGVTQTPRYLIKTRGQQVTLSCSPISGHRSVSWYQQTPGQGLQFLFEYFSETQRNKGNFPGRFSGRQFSNSRSEMNVSTLELGDSALYLCASSSGPGQGYNEQFFGPGTRLTVL.

The chain is built from TRBV5-1 and TRBJ2-2; D tentatively fits TRBD1 or TRBD2 (6 bases each). The CDR3 extends over 16 amino acids. V was shortened by 2 bases and J by 2 bases, with 13 bases between the two germline ends. CDR1 SGHRS and CDR2 YFSETQ come from the germline V gene. In DNA, the CDR3 is TGCGCCAGCAGCTTTTTACGGGGGCAAAACACCGGGGAGCTGTTTTTT. Encoded protein: CASSFLRGQNTGELFF.

This clone was recorded once. The chain links TRBV6-1 to TRBJ2-5; 9 nucleotides align to TRBD2. The V and J ends lost 7 bases and 3 bases, in that order; junction bases with no gene match: 9. The CDR3 is 15 residues long. Germline lookup yields CDR1 MNHNS and CDR2 SASEGT. Here the CDR3 DNA reads TGTGCCAGCAATGGCGGGGGGGCCTGGGAAGAGACCCAGTACTTC. Encoded protein: CASNGGGAWEETQYF.

This clone has a single count. The chain is built from TRBV7-2 and TRBJ1-2; 7 nucleotides align to TRBD1. The germline V gene has CDR1 SGHTA and CDR2 FQGNSA. The CDR3 is made up of 14 amino acids. The ends lost 1 base at V and 7 bases at J; junction bases unmatched: 6. CDR3 loop: CASSLVTGETGYTF. The DNA for the CDR3 is TGTGCCAGCAGCTTAGTTACAGGGGAAACTGGCTACACCTTC.

This chain connects TRBV28 to TRBJ2-7; D is unresolved. Trimming took off 3 bases at V and 0 bases at J, with 15 bases between the two ends. Germline assignment: CDR1 MDHEN and CDR2 SYDVKM. This CDR3 contains 16 residues. The CDR3 nucleotides are TGTGCCAGCAGTTTTGTTTTATGGTCAAGCTCCTACGAGCAGTACTTC. Protein product: CASSFVLWSSSYEQYF.

V is TRBV6-5 and J is TRBJ1-4; no reliable D call. The germline CDR1 and CDR2 sequences are MNHEY and SVGAGI. V was pared by 2 bases and J by 0 bases, with 7 bases between. This CDR3 spans 15 amino acids. CDR3 amino acids: CASSYNRATNEKLFF. In nucleotides, the CDR3 is TGTGCCAGCAGTTACAACCGGGCAACTAATGAAAAACTGTTTTTT.